Sequencing of this T cell receptor (beta chain) was carried out in a study of Graves' ophthalmopathy and Graves' hyperthyroidism. General study findings and limits: A majority of expanded thyroid clonotypes exceeding 0.001 frequency were likewise present in blood.

With respect to this clonotype: Its antigen remains unknown.

About 10 ml of fresh blood yielded the PBMCs by density gradient. For repertoire sequencing, the TCR beta CDR3 regions were amplified from RNA transcripts. An opening RT-PCR round employed HTBI primers and preceded a second-round multiplex PCR. TCRdb ran MiXCR on the multiplex PCR reads and lists one entry per CDR3 protein. The table shows 340,000 or so distinct CDR3 sequences, with around a sixth occurring only once. Germline trimming cut 6 bases from V and 2 bases from J; bases unmatched to any gene: 6. The CDR3 length is 14 residues. Source material: peripheral blood. The origin of this receptor is an adult man with Graves' ophthalmopathy. The chain carries TRBV12-3 or TRBV12-4 and TRBJ2-5; TRBD2 aligns across 7 bases. The CDR3 is CASRFGGGQETQYF. Written as DNA, the CDR3 is TGTGCCAGCAGGTTCGGGGGAGGGCAAGAGACCCAGTACTTC.